Below, 3 T cell receptor beta chains from the same sample are listed, as sequenced in a study of T cell responses to AZD1222 COVID-19 vaccine. Sequencing was performed with immunoSEQ multiplex PCR; in TCRdb, only in-frame clones are kept and a portion is missing. The table has 95,000 or so clones, more than 70% seen once; the top ten hold 2.8%. Sequencing used peripheral blood, obtained on day 0 of AZD1222 vaccination. All receptors derive from an adult in good health.

The chain joins TRBV29-1 to TRBJ1-5; D perhaps matches TRBD1 (6 bases). Germline CDR1 reads SQVTM; CDR2 reads ANQGSEA. Trimming cost V 4 bases and J 6 bases, with 13 bases left between them. This CDR3 spans 13 amino acids. DNA of the CDR3: TGCAGCGTTGGAGGGGGGTTTGGTCAGCCCCAGCATTTT. This translates into CSVGGGFGQPQHF.

The chain is built from TRBV6-6 and TRBJ1-6, with D hard to call. Trimming pared 7 bases from V and 10 bases from J, leaving 20 bases between. CDR1 MNHNY and CDR2 SVGAGI come from the germline V gene (reference sequence). The CDR3 totals 15 residues. CDR3: CASNLDPGYGSPLHF. DNA for the CDR3: TGTGCCAGCAATTTAGACCCGGGATATGGGTCACCCCTCCACTTT.

The chain couples TRBV15 to TRBJ2-3; 7 nucleotides line up with TRBD1. The germline gives CDR1 LNHNV, CDR2 YYDKDF (reference sequence). The V and J ends lost 3 bases and 3 bases, in that order; junction bases with no gene match: 9. This CDR3 has 16 amino acids. The CDR3 bases are TGTGCCACCAGCAGTCGGACAGGACGAATGACAGATACGCAGTATTTT. Its protein product is CATSSRTGRMTDTQYF.